These T cell receptor beta chains were read from a single sample in a study of blood T cell repertoires in COVID-19. Data came from immunoSEQ multiplex PCR; TCRdb stores just in-frame clones and leaves some out. Of some 230,000 clones listed, 75% to 85% were seen once; the top ten hold approximately 8%. The sequenced sample consisted of peripheral blood. The receptors shown here come from a woman of 80 years or more with COVID-19, enrolled during active disease. Both conserved end residues are part of each CDR3. D genes are given only for firm matches. Clone size appears in some rows only: once, few, many, or a class for an expanded clone.

v_gene: TRBV7-9; abundance: NA; j_gene: TRBJ1-4; d_gene: NA; CDR3nt: TGTGCCAGCAGCTTGGGGCAGGGTGGTGAAAAACTGTTTTTT; CDR3aa: CASSLGQGGEKLFF
v_gene: TRBV5-1; abundance: NA; j_gene: TRBJ1-5; d_gene: NA; CDR3nt: TGCGCCAGCAGCTTGGCCCTCGGGGGTCAGCCCCAGCATTTT; CDR3aa: CASSLALGGQPQHF
v_gene: TRBV7-3; abundance: NA; j_gene: TRBJ1-2; d_gene: TRBD1; CDR3nt: TGTGCCAGCAGCCTCACCGGGACAGGGGATAAGGAAGGGGCTAACTATGGCTACACCTTC; CDR3aa: CASSLTGTGDKEGANYGYTF
v_gene: TRBV28; abundance: NA; j_gene: TRBJ2-2; d_gene: TRBD2; CDR3nt: TGTGCCAGCAGTCTCCCCCTGGGACTAGCGGGAGACCGCACCGGGGAGCTGTTTTTT; CDR3aa: CASSLPLGLAGDRTGELFF
v_gene: TRBV18; abundance: NA; j_gene: TRBJ1-2; d_gene: TRBD1; CDR3nt: TGTGCCAGCTCCCCAGACAGGGCCTATGGCTACACCTTC; CDR3aa: CASSPDRAYGYTF
v_gene: TRBV6-2/TRBV6-3; abundance: NA; j_gene: TRBJ2-5; d_gene: NA; CDR3nt: TGTGCCAGCAGTTTCACTATTTTAAAGTACTTC; CDR3aa: CASSFTILKYF
v_gene: TRBV18; abundance: NA; j_gene: TRBJ2-5; d_gene: NA; CDR3nt: TGTGCCAGCTCACCAAACTACCAAGAGACCCAGTACTTC; CDR3aa: CASSPNYQETQYF
v_gene: TRBV10-3; abundance: few; j_gene: TRBJ1-1; d_gene: NA; CDR3nt: TGTGCCATCAGCCGGGGGGAGGACACTGAAGCTTTCTTT; CDR3aa: CAISRGEDTEAFF
v_gene: TRBV11-2; abundance: NA; j_gene: TRBJ2-5; d_gene: NA; CDR3nt: TGTGCCAGCAGCGCGGGGCAAACCCAGTACTTC; CDR3aa: CASSAGQTQYF
v_gene: TRBV19; abundance: NA; j_gene: TRBJ2-3; d_gene: NA; CDR3nt: TGTGCCAGTAGCCCTAGCACAGATACGCAGTATTTT; CDR3aa: CASSPSTDTQYF
v_gene: TRBV5-5; abundance: once; j_gene: TRBJ2-6; d_gene: NA; CDR3nt: TGTGCCAGCAGCTTCGGTTACTCTGGGGCCAACGTCCTGACTTTC; CDR3aa: CASSFGYSGANVLTF
v_gene: TRBV7-9; abundance: NA; j_gene: TRBJ1-1; d_gene: NA; CDR3nt: TGTGCCAGCAGCCAGACAATGAACACTGAAGCTTTCTTT; CDR3aa: CASSQTMNTEAFF
v_gene: TRBV11-2; abundance: NA; j_gene: TRBJ1-4; d_gene: TRBD1; CDR3nt: TGTGCCAGCAGCTTCGGGGACAGGGGAGCTAATGAAAAACTGTTTTTT; CDR3aa: CASSFGDRGANEKLFF
v_gene: TRBV2; abundance: NA; j_gene: TRBJ2-2; d_gene: NA; CDR3nt: TGTGCCAACAGGGCGGGAAGGGACACCGGGGAGCTGTTTTTT; CDR3aa: CANRAGRDTGELFF
v_gene: TRBV21-1; abundance: NA; j_gene: TRBJ1-1; d_gene: NA; CDR3nt: TGTGCCAGCAGCAAAGAAACGGGAATGACTGAAGCTTTCTTT; CDR3aa: CASSKETGMTEAFF
v_gene: TRBV27; abundance: NA; j_gene: TRBJ2-2; d_gene: TRBD1; CDR3nt: TGTGCCAGCAGTCTGACGGGACAGGTCATTAGGGCCGGGGAGCTGTTTTTT; CDR3aa: CASSLTGQVIRAGELFF
v_gene: TRBV18; abundance: NA; j_gene: TRBJ2-1; d_gene: NA; CDR3nt: TGTGCCAGCTCACCACAGGCGGGAAACGTCTACAATGAGCAGTTCTTC; CDR3aa: CASSPQAGNVYNEQFF
v_gene: TRBV20-1; abundance: NA; j_gene: TRBJ2-3; d_gene: TRBD1; CDR3nt: TGCAGTGCTAGTCCCGGGACAGGGGAAGATACGCAGTATTTT; CDR3aa: CSASPGTGEDTQYF
v_gene: TRBV4-3; abundance: NA; j_gene: TRBJ1-5; d_gene: NA; CDR3nt: TGCGCCAGCAGCCTGGGCCTCAATCAGCCCCAGCATTTT; CDR3aa: CASSLGLNQPQHF
v_gene: TRBV19; abundance: once; j_gene: TRBJ1-2; d_gene: NA; CDR3nt: TGTGCCACCTTAGGCCGGGCGACAGCCTATGGCTACACCTTC; CDR3aa: CATLGRATAYGYTF
v_gene: TRBV19; abundance: NA; j_gene: TRBJ1-5; d_gene: NA; CDR3nt: TGTGCCAGTAGTATCGTAACAGGCAATCAGCCCCAGCATTTT; CDR3aa: CASSIVTGNQPQHF
v_gene: TRBV9; abundance: NA; j_gene: TRBJ2-1; d_gene: NA; CDR3nt: TGTGCCAGCAGCGGACTAGGAGGCAATGAGCAGTTCTTC; CDR3aa: CASSGLGGNEQFF
v_gene: TRBV3-1/TRBV3-2; abundance: NA; j_gene: TRBJ1-4; d_gene: TRBD1; CDR3nt: TGTGCCAGCAGCCAAGACGAGGGGGCATATGAAAAACTGTTTTTT; CDR3aa: CASSQDEGAYEKLFF
v_gene: TRBV7-2; abundance: NA; j_gene: TRBJ2-1; d_gene: NA; CDR3nt: TGTGCCAGCAGCTTCCAGGGACTTGAGCAGTTCTTC; CDR3aa: CASSFQGLEQFF
v_gene: TRBV28; abundance: NA; j_gene: TRBJ2-7; d_gene: NA; CDR3nt: TGTGCCAGCAGTTCACCCGGGACAAACTACGAGCAGTACTTC; CDR3aa: CASSSPGTNYEQYF
v_gene: TRBV19; abundance: NA; j_gene: TRBJ2-4; d_gene: NA; CDR3nt: TGTGCCAGTAGTGCAGTATACCGAGCCAAAAACATTCAGTACTTC; CDR3aa: CASSAVYRAKNIQYF
v_gene: TRBV7-2; abundance: NA; j_gene: TRBJ2-5; d_gene: NA; CDR3nt: TGTGCCAGCAGCCCGGGAACAAACCAAGAGACCCAGTACTTC; CDR3aa: CASSPGTNQETQYF
v_gene: TRBV11-3; abundance: NA; j_gene: TRBJ2-7; d_gene: TRBD2; CDR3nt: TGTGCCAGCAGCTTATCGGGGGGAATGTACGAGCAGTACTTC; CDR3aa: CASSLSGGMYEQYF
v_gene: TRBV6-5; abundance: NA; j_gene: TRBJ1-5; d_gene: NA; CDR3nt: TGTGCCAGCAGTTCGGCAGGGTACAGCAATCAGCCCCAGCATTTT; CDR3aa: CASSSAGYSNQPQHF